Listed below are T cell receptor beta chains from one sample, sequenced in a study of immune evolution from preneoplasia to lung adenocarcinoma. Some clones are missing from TCRdb's copy, which holds only in-frame ones; the method was immunoSEQ multiplex PCR. The table shows some 41,000 clones, with approximately 79% occurring only once. Sequenced input: FFPE invasive lung adenocarcinoma tissue. Receptors originate from a person between 60 and 69 years old with lung adenocarcinoma. The CDR3 runs from the conserved cysteine through the conserved F or W. A D gene is named only where the DNA matches it firmly. Clone sizes are given selectively: once, few, many, or a class where the clone is expanded.

abundance: .
d_gene: .
v_gene: TRBV4-2
len: 16
j_gene: TRBJ2-1
CDR3nt: TGTGCCAGCAGCCAAGATTTTGAAGGGGTCTACAATGAGCAGTTCTTC
CDR3aa: CASSQDFEGVYNEQFF

abundance: .
d_gene: TRBD2
v_gene: TRBV15
len: 16
j_gene: TRBJ2-3
CDR3nt: TGTGCCACCAGCCGACATAGCGGGACTGGCACAGATACGCAGTATTTT
CDR3aa: CATSRHSGTGTDTQYF

abundance: .
d_gene: TRBD2
v_gene: TRBV7-3
len: 15
j_gene: TRBJ2-1
CDR3nt: TGTGCCAGCAGCTTACTAGCGGGAGGGAACAATGAGCAGTTCTTC
CDR3aa: CASSLLAGGNNEQFF

abundance: .
d_gene: .
v_gene: TRBV2
len: 11
j_gene: TRBJ1-2
CDR3nt: TGTGCCAGCAGCCCAGGGGTAGATTCCACCTTC
CDR3aa: CASSPGVDSTF

abundance: .
d_gene: .
v_gene: TRBV9
len: 14
j_gene: TRBJ2-5
CDR3nt: TGTGCCAGCAGCGGTAGCAGGGGATCGGAGACCCAGTACTTC
CDR3aa: CASSGSRGSETQYF

abundance: .
d_gene: .
v_gene: TRBV14
len: 16
j_gene: TRBJ1-6
CDR3nt: TGTGCCAGCAGCCTCTCTCCCGGTGGAGGGAATTCACCCCTCCACTTT
CDR3aa: CASSLSPGGGNSPLHF

abundance: .
d_gene: .
v_gene: TRBV7-2
len: 16
j_gene: TRBJ2-1
CDR3nt: TGTGCCAGCAGCTTGTGGCCCCTCGGAGGAGGCAATGAGCAGTTCTTC
CDR3aa: CASSLWPLGGGNEQFF

abundance: .
d_gene: .
v_gene: TRBV9
len: 16
j_gene: TRBJ2-1
CDR3nt: TGTGCCAGCAGCTTCTCAACAGGGAGCTCCTACAATGAGCAGTTCTTC
CDR3aa: CASSFSTGSSYNEQFF

abundance: .
d_gene: .
v_gene: TRBV6-5
len: 15
j_gene: TRBJ1-4
CDR3nt: TGTGCCAGCAGTTATCGTGGGGCTACTGACGAAAAACTGTTTTTT
CDR3aa: CASSYRGATDEKLFF

abundance: .
d_gene: .
v_gene: TRBV6-1
len: 16
j_gene: TRBJ1-2
CDR3nt: TGTGCCAGCAGTGATGGGAGCCGATCGCGTGGAGATGGCTACACCTTC
CDR3aa: CASSDGSRSRGDGYTF

abundance: .
d_gene: .
v_gene: TRBV7-7
len: 13
j_gene: TRBJ2-3
CDR3nt: TGTGCCAGCAGCTCTCGACTCACAGATACGCAGTATTTT
CDR3aa: CASSSRLTDTQYF

abundance: .
d_gene: .
v_gene: TRBV7-9
len: 15
j_gene: TRBJ2-1
CDR3nt: TGTGCCAGCAGCATCTCCGCCGGGACCACAAATGAGCAGTTCTTC
CDR3aa: CASSISAGTTNEQFF

abundance: .
d_gene: .
v_gene: TRBV5-1
len: 16
j_gene: TRBJ2-4
CDR3nt: TGCGCCAGCAGCGGAGATCAACAGGGAGCCAAAAACATTCAGTACTTC
CDR3aa: CASSGDQQGAKNIQYF

abundance: .
d_gene: .
v_gene: TRBV9
len: 12
j_gene: TRBJ2-1
CDR3nt: TGTGCCAGCAGCGGGACTTACAATGAGCAGTTCTTC
CDR3aa: CASSGTYNEQFF

abundance: few
d_gene: TRBD2
v_gene: TRBV4-1
len: 16
j_gene: TRBJ2-1
CDR3nt: TGCGCCAGCAGCCAAGACGGCGGGGGGGGGACTAATGAGCAGTTCTTC
CDR3aa: CASSQDGGGGTNEQFF

abundance: .
d_gene: .
v_gene: TRBV11-2
len: 11
j_gene: TRBJ2-3
CDR3nt: TGTGCCAGCAGCTCCTCGGATACGCAGTATTTT
CDR3aa: CASSSSDTQYF

abundance: .
d_gene: .
v_gene: TRBV19
len: 16
j_gene: TRBJ1-3
CDR3nt: TGTGCCAGTAGGATAAATCGAGGAGATTCTGGAAACACCATATATTTT
CDR3aa: CASRINRGDSGNTIYF

abundance: .
d_gene: .
v_gene: TRBV30
len: 14
j_gene: TRBJ1-1
CDR3nt: TGTGCCTGGAGTGTTATGTCCGGTTACACTGAAGCTTTCTTT
CDR3aa: CAWSVMSGYTEAFF

abundance: .
d_gene: .
v_gene: TRBV27
len: 14
j_gene: TRBJ1-5
CDR3nt: TGTGCCAGCAGTTTGAAGCAGACCAATCAGCCCCAGCATTTT
CDR3aa: CASSLKQTNQPQHF

abundance: .
d_gene: .
v_gene: TRBV29-1
len: 17
j_gene: TRBJ2-6
CDR3nt: TGCAGCGTTGAAGGAGGAGTCGTTCCCTCTGGGGCCAACGTCCTGACTTTC
CDR3aa: CSVEGGVVPSGANVLTF

abundance: .
d_gene: .
v_gene: TRBV27
len: 11
j_gene: TRBJ1-5
CDR3nt: TGTGCCAGCATGATGGGGCGGCCCCAGCATTTT
CDR3aa: CASMMGRPQHF

abundance: .
d_gene: .
v_gene: TRBV5-5
len: 13
j_gene: TRBJ2-5
CDR3nt: TGTGCCACAAGCCGGAATATGCAAGAAACCCAGTACTTC
CDR3aa: CATSRNMQETQYF

abundance: .
d_gene: TRBD2
v_gene: TRBV7-8
len: 15
j_gene: TRBJ2-3
CDR3nt: TGTGCCAGTTCGTTACGGACTAGCGGGAGTGAGGCGCAGTATTTT
CDR3aa: CASSLRTSGSEAQYF

abundance: .
d_gene: TRBD1
v_gene: TRBV11-2
len: 17
j_gene: TRBJ1-1
CDR3nt: TGTGCCAGCAGCCGAACCGTACTACAGGGGACGAACACTGAAGCTTTCTTT
CDR3aa: CASSRTVLQGTNTEAFF

abundance: .
d_gene: .
v_gene: TRBV5-4
len: 16
j_gene: TRBJ2-1
CDR3nt: TGTGCCAGCAGGGGAGGCGGCGGAAGCTCCTACAATGAGCAGTTCTTC
CDR3aa: CASRGGGGSSYNEQFF

abundance: once
d_gene: .
v_gene: TRBV18
len: 13
j_gene: TRBJ1-1
CDR3nt: TGTGCCAGCTCACCAAGGGCTGACACTGAAGCTTTCTTT
CDR3aa: CASSPRADTEAFF

abundance: .
d_gene: .
v_gene: TRBV19
len: 14
j_gene: TRBJ1-5
CDR3nt: TGTGCCAGTAGTATAACCGAGGGCTCCTGGCCCCAGCATTTT
CDR3aa: CASSITEGSWPQHF

abundance: few
d_gene: TRBD1
v_gene: TRBV30
len: 13
j_gene: TRBJ1-2
CDR3nt: TGTGCCTGGAGACCGAACAGGGGTTATGGCTACACCTTC
CDR3aa: CAWRPNRGYGYTF

abundance: .
d_gene: .
v_gene: TRBV6-5
len: 14
j_gene: TRBJ2-1
CDR3nt: TGTGCCAGCAGTTACCGACGGTCCTACAATGAGCAGTTCTTC
CDR3aa: CASSYRRSYNEQFF

abundance: .
d_gene: .
v_gene: TRBV28
len: 19
j_gene: TRBJ1-5
CDR3nt: TGTGCCAGCACCAGTCAGGGGTATTCCCTGTACTGGGGCAATCAGCCCCAGCATTTT
CDR3aa: CASTSQGYSLYWGNQPQHF

abundance: .
d_gene: TRBD2
v_gene: TRBV15
len: 16
j_gene: TRBJ2-7
CDR3nt: TGTGCCACCAGCAGATCCGGGACTAGCCGATACTACGAGCAGTACTTC
CDR3aa: CATSRSGTSRYYEQYF

abundance: .
d_gene: .
v_gene: TRBV11-3
len: 13
j_gene: TRBJ2-3
CDR3nt: TGTGCCAGCAGCTTTACGACAGCAGATACGCAGTATTTT
CDR3aa: CASSFTTADTQYF

abundance: once
d_gene: .
v_gene: TRBV6-1
len: 12
j_gene: TRBJ2-1
CDR3nt: TGTGCCAGCAGATCCATTACAGTTGAGCAGTTCTTC
CDR3aa: CASRSITVEQFF

abundance: .
d_gene: .
v_gene: TRBV7-2
len: 12
j_gene: TRBJ2-3
CDR3nt: TGTGCCAGCAGCTCACGGCTGGGCACGCAGTATTTT
CDR3aa: CASSSRLGTQYF

abundance: .
d_gene: .
v_gene: TRBV4-1
len: 15
j_gene: TRBJ2-2
CDR3nt: TGCGCCAGCAGCCAACACCTGGGGCTCAACGGGGAGCTGTTTTTT
CDR3aa: CASSQHLGLNGELFF

abundance: .
d_gene: TRBD1
v_gene: TRBV5-1
len: 14
j_gene: TRBJ2-1
CDR3nt: TGCGCCAGCAGCCGCGGACAGGCAGTCAATGAGCAGTTCTTC
CDR3aa: CASSRGQAVNEQFF

abundance: .
d_gene: .
v_gene: TRBV9
len: 13
j_gene: TRBJ1-2
CDR3nt: TGTGCCAGCAGCGGTTTGGTAGGGAATGGCTACACCTTC
CDR3aa: CASSGLVGNGYTF

abundance: once
d_gene: TRBD1
v_gene: TRBV5-1
len: 16
j_gene: TRBJ1-1
CDR3nt: TGCGCCAGCAGCCTTACCCGGACAGGGCCGGGGACTGAAGCTTTCTTT
CDR3aa: CASSLTRTGPGTEAFF

abundance: .
d_gene: .
v_gene: TRBV9
len: 15
j_gene: TRBJ1-4
CDR3nt: TGTGCCAGCAGCCCGGAACAGGGTTGGAATGAAAAACTGTTTTTT
CDR3aa: CASSPEQGWNEKLFF

abundance: .
d_gene: .
v_gene: TRBV19
len: 14
j_gene: TRBJ2-7
CDR3nt: TGTGCCAGTAGTCTTCGACAGGTACCCTACGAGCAGTACTTC
CDR3aa: CASSLRQVPYEQYF

abundance: .
d_gene: TRBD1
v_gene: TRBV19
len: 15
j_gene: TRBJ1-5
CDR3nt: TGTGCCAGTAGTAAGGGGACAGGGGTGGGCCAGCCCCAGCATTTT
CDR3aa: CASSKGTGVGQPQHF

abundance: once
d_gene: TRBD2
v_gene: TRBV7-2
len: 15
j_gene: TRBJ2-7
CDR3nt: TGTGCCAGCAGCTTAGCGGAATACGGGGGGTACGAGCAGTACTTC
CDR3aa: CASSLAEYGGYEQYF

abundance: .
d_gene: .
v_gene: TRBV7-2
len: 15
j_gene: TRBJ2-4
CDR3nt: TGTGCCAGCAGCTTAGTGAGTGGGACCAAAAACATTCAGTACTTC
CDR3aa: CASSLVSGTKNIQYF

abundance: once
d_gene: .
v_gene: TRBV30
len: 14
j_gene: TRBJ2-6
CDR3nt: TGTGCCTGGAGCTTCGACCCTGGGGCCAACGTCCTGACTTTC
CDR3aa: CAWSFDPGANVLTF

abundance: .
d_gene: .
v_gene: TRBV7-7
len: 15
j_gene: TRBJ2-1
CDR3nt: TGTGCTAGCAGTTTAGGGGGGGCTTCCTACAATGAGCAGTTCTTC
CDR3aa: CASSLGGASYNEQFF

abundance: .
d_gene: TRBD2
v_gene: TRBV10-3
len: 14
j_gene: TRBJ2-7
CDR3nt: TGTGCCATCAGTGCGGGGCTAGCGGGAGTCGAGCAGTACTTC
CDR3aa: CAISAGLAGVEQYF

abundance: .
d_gene: .
v_gene: TRBV7-8
len: 13
j_gene: TRBJ1-5
CDR3nt: TGTGCCAGCAGCTTACGCCAAGGACAGCCCCAGCATTTT
CDR3aa: CASSLRQGQPQHF

abundance: few
d_gene: .
v_gene: TRBV7-9
len: 11
j_gene: TRBJ1-2
CDR3nt: TGTGCCAGCAGCCCTGGAGTTGGCTACACCTTC
CDR3aa: CASSPGVGYTF